This entry features one T cell receptor beta chain sequence. Its antigen is unidentified. Additional DNA sequences in this sample encode the identical CDR3. Trimming stripped 1 base from V and 1 base from J, with 4 bases between. This CDR3 comprises 13 residues. Germline CDR1 reads KGHSH; CDR2 reads LQKENI. This sample is part of a study of shared clonotypes between healthy human individuals. General study results and limits: It was the non-shared clonotypes that had lower generation probabilities than clonotypes shared by all four donors. In general, naive subsets displayed greater estimated richness than memory subsets did.

The assay was immunoSEQ multiplex PCR, and TCRdb's table has in-frame clones only and misses some. The table includes over 1.5 million clones, around 98% detected once. The chain has TRBV18 and TRBJ2-5; D gene unclear. What was sequenced was naive CD4+ T cells sorted from blood. Subset in this sample: CD45RA+ positively selected. The source is a man aged 25-40 years in good health. CDR3 DNA: TGTGCCAGCTCACCACGATCCCAAGAGACCCAGTACTTC. This gives the protein CASSPRSQETQYF.